The 22 T cell receptor beta chains in this list originate from one sample, sequenced in a study of T cell repertoires in cytomegalovirus infection. TCRdb re-called the reads through MiXCR, storing one row per CDR3 protein. The sample lists fewer than 200,000 distinct CDR3 sequences; about an eighth were seen once. Sequenced: PBMCs. These receptors originate from a human donor in good health (CMV status not recorded). Some clones in this sample may be carry-over from other donors' samples.

The chain couples TRBV7-3 to TRBJ2-2; D call uncertain. CDR3 length equals 12 residues. With 6 bases removed from V and 7 bases from J, the gap between germline ends came to 9 bases. The germline V gene encodes CDR1 SGHTA and CDR2 FQGTGA. The CDR3 region is CASSHPGGELFF. CDR3 DNA: TGTGCCAGCAGTCACCCAGGCGGGGAGCTGTTTTTT.

This clonotype has at least ten counts. The chain uses TRBV20-1 and TRBJ1-1; D possibly corresponds to TRBD1 (5 bases). V was shortened by 6 bases and J by 2 bases, with 16 bases between the two germline ends. Germline V lookup: CDR1 DFQATT, CDR2 SNEGSKA (reference sequence). The CDR3 totals 14 residues. In DNA form, the CDR3 reads TGCAGTGCGAACTCCCAGGGTGGCAACACTGAAGCTTTCTTT. Translated: CSANSQGGNTEAFF.

V and J are TRBV7-6 and TRBJ2-7, with unresolved D. V lost 5 bases and J lost 4, with 6 bases in between. Per germline, CDR1 SGHVS and CDR2 FNYEAQ. CDR3 length equals 11 residues. The CDR3 region is CASSDGYEQYF. CDR3 DNA: TGTGCCAGCAGCGACGGTTACGAGCAGTACTTC.

This clonotype was detected only a few times. The chain recombines TRBV28 with TRBJ1-1, with D tentatively TRBD1 (5 bases). The CDR3 runs to 12 residues. V was shortened by 7 bases and J by 3 bases, with 9 bases between the two germline ends. Germline V gene sequence: CDR1 MDHEN, CDR2 SYDVKM. The CDR3 reads CASIVRDTEAFF. The CDR3 DNA sequence: TGTGCCAGCATCGTCAGGGACACTGAAGCTTTCTTT. Full variable domain (remainder filled in from reference TRBV28 and TRBJ1-1): DVKVTQSSRYLVKRTGEKVFLECVQDMDHENMFWYRQDPGLGLRLIYFSYDVKMKEKGDIPEGYSVSREKKERFSLILESASTNQTSMYLCASIVRDTEAFFGQGTRLTVV.

This clonotype was observed at least ten times. The rearrangement links TRBV5-6 to TRBJ2-3, with 7 bases identical to TRBD1. The V and J ends lost 0 bases and 4 bases, in that order; junction bases with no gene match: 2. Germline loops: CDR1 SGHDT, CDR2 YYEEEE. CDR3 size: 14 residues. Here the CDR3 reads CASSLGQGPDTQYF. For the CDR3, the DNA is TGTGCCAGCAGCTTGGGACAGGGCCCAGATACGCAGTATTTT.

A few counts support this clonotype. The J gene is TRBJ2-1, the V gene TRBV6-2 or TRBV6-3; 10 bases fit TRBD2. The CDR3 covers 15 residues. Germline CDR1 reads MNHEY; CDR2 reads SVGEGT. The V gene end was trimmed by 6 bases and the J gene end by 9 bases; junction bases not matched to a gene: 11. This CDR3 is CASSSLAGVRVEQFF. The DNA for the CDR3 is TGTGCCAGCAGCTCGCTAGCGGGAGTTCGGGTTGAGCAGTTCTTC.

This clonotype was counted ten times or more. The CDR3 loop is CASSLALYGYTF. Written as DNA, the CDR3 is TGTGCCAGCAGCTTAGCGCTCTATGGCTACACCTTC. V and J are TRBV7-2 and TRBJ1-2; D unclear. This CDR3 has 12 amino acids. CDR1 is SGHTA and CDR2 is FQGNSA in the germline V gene. V shed 0 bases and J shed 4 bases, with 3 bases lying between them.

This clonotype was seen many times. The rearrangement joins TRBV6-5 to TRBJ2-5; D assignment may be TRBD1 or TRBD2 (5 bases each). The CDR3 is 11 amino acids. V lost 2 bases to trimming and J lost 7 bases, with 5 bases between them. From germline, CDR1 is MNHEY and CDR2 SVGAGI. CDR3: CASSYGGTQYF. The CDR3 bases are TGTGCCAGCAGTTACGGGGGGACCCAGTACTTC.

This clonotype has at least ten counts. The chain is built from TRBV7-9 and TRBJ2-1; 12 bases match TRBD2. V was pared by 5 bases and J by 8 bases, with 13 bases of the junction left unmatched. The germline V gene encodes CDR1 SEHNR and CDR2 FQNEAQ (reference sequence). The length of the CDR3 is 17 residues. The CDR3 protein is CASSDSGTSGLGDEQFF. CDR3 bases: TGTGCCAGCAGCGATTCCGGGACTAGCGGGCTTGGAGATGAGCAGTTCTTC.

The CDR3 sequence: CASSRTGLGELFF. DNA for the CDR3: TGTGCCAGCAGCCGGACAGGTCTCGGGGAGCTGTTTTTT. The chain uses TRBV5-5 and TRBJ2-2, with 7 nucleotides matching TRBD1. The V and J ends lost 4 bases and 7 bases, in that order; junction bases with no gene match: 4. The CDR3 covers 13 residues. The V gene's germline CDR1 is SGHKS and CDR2 YYEKEE (reference sequence).

V gene TRBV6-6 combines with J gene TRBJ1-3, with D tentatively TRBD1 (5 bases). Between the trimmed V and J ends, which lost 2 bases and 0 bases, there was a span of 11 bases. Germline V CDR1 and CDR2: MNHNY, SVGAGI (reference sequence). CDR3 length: 16 amino acids. CDR3 sequence reads: CASSYTGPNSGNTIYF. Here the CDR3 DNA reads TGTGCCAGCAGTTACACGGGGCCTAACTCTGGAAACACCATATATTTT.

In this sample, this clonotype turned up a few times. The rearrangement links TRBV7-3 to TRBJ1-1; 7 bases match TRBD1. This CDR3 has 13 residues. Trimming at V came to 5 bases and at J to 4 bases, leaving 4 bases not matched to a gene. Germline CDR1 is SGHTA and CDR2 is FQGTGA. The CDR3 coding sequence is TGTGCCAGCAGCACCCAGGGGGTCACTGAAGCTTTCTTT. Amino acid sequence: CASSTQGVTEAFF. The full variable domain, rest sourced from reference TRBV7-3 and TRBJ1-1, is GAGVSQTPSNKVTEKGKYVELRCDPISGHTALYWYRQSLGQGPEFLIYFQGTGAADDSGLPNDRFFAVRPEGSVSTLKIQRTERGDSAVYLCASSTQGVTEAFFGQGTRLTVV.

This clonotype was counted between two and nine times. The CDR3 DNA follows: TGTGCCAGCAGGTCCTCAGGGCAGGCTCCTGAGCAGTACTTC. Amino acids: CASRSSGQAPEQYF. The genes are TRBV28 and TRBJ2-7; the D gene is possibly TRBD1 (5 bases). V was clipped by 6 bases and J by 7 bases, with 19 bases between them. This CDR3 is built from 14 residues. Germline V gene sequence: CDR1 MDHEN, CDR2 SYDVKM.

This clonotype was detected many times. The CDR3 DNA reads as TGTGCCAGCAGCTTTTGGGGAGACCAGTACAATGAGCAGTTCTTC. Protein: CASSFWGDQYNEQFF. The gene calls are TRBV7-6 and TRBJ2-1; D is possibly TRBD2 (5 bases). From germline, CDR1 is SGHVS and CDR2 FNYEAQ. Trimming pared 3 bases from V and 4 bases from J, leaving 13 bases between. This CDR3 region has 15 residues.

This clonotype occurred a few times. The gene calls are TRBV5-6 and TRBJ2-1; D gene unclear. The CDR3 length is 15 residues. The germline V gene has CDR1 SGHDT and CDR2 YYEEEE. V shed 5 bases and J shed 0 bases, with 12 bases lying between them. For the CDR3, the DNA is TGTGCCAGCAGATTAGTGCATGACTCCTACAATGAGCAGTTCTTC. Translating gives CASRLVHDSYNEQFF.

The chain recombines TRBV28 with TRBJ2-7; TRBD1 agrees at 8 bases. Germline assignment: CDR1 MDHEN and CDR2 SYDVKM. The V segment lost 3 bases and the J segment 0 bases; nucleotides outside the gene matches: 7. CDR3 length: 16 residues. CDR3 sequence (DNA): TGTGCCAGCAGTTTCGAGGGCAGGGGGCCCTCCTACGAGCAGTACTTC. It is translated as CASSFEGRGPSYEQYF. The full variable domain, with the rest looked up from reference TRBV28 and TRBJ2-7, is DVKVTQSSRYLVKRTGEKVFLECVQDMDHENMFWYRQDPGLGLRLIYFSYDVKMKEKGDIPEGYSVSREKKERFSLILESASTNQTSMYLCASSFEGRGPSYEQYFGPGTRLTVT.

There are many counts of this clonotype. J is TRBJ2-2 and V is TRBV7-6; no clear D. CDR3 length equals 13 residues. The V gene's germline CDR1 is SGHVS and CDR2 FNYEAQ. Trimming stripped 5 bases from V and 5 bases from J, with 9 bases between. This CDR3 reads CASSTSLTGELFF. In DNA form, the CDR3 reads TGTGCCAGCAGCACGAGCCTGACCGGGGAGCTGTTTTTT. Together with reference TRBV7-6 and TRBJ2-2, the CDR3 gives the full variable domain: GAGVSQSPRYKVTKRGQDVALRCDPISGHVSLYWYRQALGQGPEFLTYFNYEAQQDKSGLPNDRFSAERPEGSISTLTIQRTEQRDSAMYRCASSTSLTGELFFGEGSRLTVL.

This clonotype was detected only a few times. The chain joins TRBV28 to TRBJ2-7; TRBD1 matches at 9 bases. The germline CDR1 and CDR2 sequences are MDHEN and SYDVKM. The CDR3 has 13 amino acids. Trimming took 7 bases from V and 6 from J; bases not matched to a gene: 7. The CDR3 sequence is CASMTGGAGEQYF. As DNA, the CDR3 is TGTGCCAGCATGACAGGGGGAGCGGGCGAGCAGTACTTC.

The chain couples TRBV18 to TRBJ1-6; D might be TRBD1 (6 bases). This CDR3 has 16 amino acids. Germline values: CDR1 KGHSH, CDR2 LQKENI. V was trimmed by 3 bases and J by 9 bases, leaving 18 bases between them. The CDR3 loop reads CASSPEIQGYGSPLHF. In DNA form, the CDR3 reads TGTGCCAGCTCACCCGAAATACAGGGATACGGTTCACCCCTCCACTTT.

Ten or more counts support this clonotype. The chain joins TRBV7-3 to TRBJ2-1; D may be TRBD2 (5 bases). CDR1 is SGHTA, CDR2 FQGTGA, per germline. The CDR3 has 14 amino acids. The V and J ends lost 5 bases and 4 bases respectively, with 12 bases between them. CDR3 sequence (DNA): TGTGCCAGCAGCCCCCCGGGGAGATACAATGAGCAGTTCTTC. It codes for CASSPPGRYNEQFF. The full variable domain, with the rest looked up from reference TRBV7-3 and TRBJ2-1, is GAGVSQTPSNKVTEKGKYVELRCDPISGHTALYWYRQSLGQGPEFLIYFQGTGAADDSGLPNDRFFAVRPEGSVSTLKIQRTERGDSAVYLCASSPPGRYNEQFFGPGTRLTVL.

Many counts were recorded for this clonotype. The gene calls are TRBV29-1 and TRBJ1-1; D unclear. The germline V gene encodes CDR1 SQVTM and CDR2 ANQGSEA. V was shortened by 1 base and J by 0 bases, with 9 bases between the two germline ends. The CDR3 runs 14 residues. In nucleotides, the CDR3 is TGCAGCGTTGAAGTGGGCGGGATGAACACTGAAGCTTTCTTT. This codes for CSVEVGGMNTEAFF.

This clonotype has a count of ten or more. The chain is built from TRBV28 and TRBJ1-2, with 9 bases that match TRBD1. The CDR3 has 16 residues. Germline CDR1 is MDHEN and CDR2 is SYDVKM. The J segment lost 8 bases and the V segment lost 7 bases, leaving 17 bases of the junction unmatched. Written as DNA, the CDR3 is TGTGCCAGCAATTTTTATCTACCCCGACAGGGGGTAGGCTACACCTTC. Amino acid sequence: CASNFYLPRQGVGYTF.